This record covers a single TCR beta chain. What antigen it recognizes has not been identified. Per-nucleotide qualities are absent, and no much larger clonotype sits a single base away. These data are taken from a study of cytomegalovirus exposure and HLA in healthy donors (dated by TCRdb to about 2017). With regard to the full study: An earlier analysis of approximately 600 of the donors reported roughly 270 Gb of sequence data and approximately 110 million unique TCR beta sequences from 190 million or so T cells. A separate validation cohort of about 110 different subjects was used in addition to the roughly 670-subject first cohort. Genome-wide SNP genotypes for about 55% of the 666 donors were used in a later genetic analysis, which treated that subset as a discovery cohort. Among 398 genotyped donors of the cohort, an average of about 240,000 unique TCR beta nucleotide sequences were sequenced per donor, roughly 18% of them non-productive. Rather than drawing on any new phenotypic data, the later analysis identified candidate immune exposures from TCR beta sequences and the way those sequences occurred across donors. Typing coverage differed by locus: A, B, C, DRB1 and DQB1 were typed in roughly 620-640 donors, DQA1 in 522, DPA1 in approximately 610, and DPB1 in 450 to 480. A few DR-DQ haplotypes were treated as single units for association and clustering because of strong linkage in the cohort. The study profiled the T cell repertoires of some 610 subjects by immunosequencing and related them to cytomegalovirus serostatus. Donor age, sex, ethnicity and CMV serostatus were compiled alongside the repertoire data. About 280 gigabases of sequencing data and about 92 million unique TCR sequences made up an early release that covered approximately 700 HLA-typed donors. In an earlier analysis of roughly 600 of the donors, high-throughput TCR beta sequencing was used to judge whether each TCR beta V gene segment behaved as functional or pseudogenic. All discovery cohort repertoires had been generated using a single sequencing platform. The study aimed to test whether cataloging public T cell receptors could reveal signatures of past pathogen exposure. The study combined high-throughput TCR immunosequencing, statistical association of individual TCRs with disease status, and machine learning to predict cytomegalovirus infection status. The genetic ancestry cluster associated with self-reported Caucasian donors included over 65% of the roughly 400 genotyped donors. Class I and class II HLA loci were covered by the typing at four-digit resolution. A later analysis re-analyzed previously published TCR beta repertoires from 600 to 850 donors and added high-resolution HLA genotyping to study TCR occurrence patterns. Paper-wide results and their limitations: Specific HLA alleles were associated with more than 15,000 TCR beta sequences at a false discovery rate of 0.05 in a later analysis. Correlated functional status among segregating V segments might reflect linkage disequilibrium, but an unknown experimental factor could not be ruled out. Immune exposure information for the cohort was limited to CMV serostatus. In a later analysis, TCR association rates were found to vary across HLA loci, with the most associated TCRs seen for DRB1 alleles and the fewest for HLA-C alleles. In an earlier analysis of about 540 of the donors, most TCR beta V segments were observed in productive rearrangements about 87% or about 30% of the time, broadly matching IMGT annotations. A cluster of highly shared sequence variants was judged likely to be a technical artifact of the sequencing pipeline. A total of about 180 TCR beta chains were listed by the study as associated with cytomegalovirus. According to a later analysis, parvovirus B19, influenza, CMV and Epstein-Barr virus appeared linked to several top co-occurrence clusters. A later genetic analysis reported fewer N-insertions in productive TCRs among donors in an Asian-associated ancestry cluster than the approximately 700-donor mean. A later analysis found that HLA-associated TCR beta chains were more clonally expanded and had lower generation probabilities than equally common non-associated chains. The 87-base-pair reads could not distinguish some IMGT-functional V segments, including TRBV6-2 and TRBV6-3, so those segments were excluded. A few of the identified cytomegalovirus-associated TCR beta chains were confirmed in vitro to be specific for cytomegalovirus antigens. In both the original and validation cohorts, the classifier was reported to diagnose cytomegalovirus status with high specificity and sensitivity. A further reported finding was that TCR beta sequences accurately predicted the HLA-A and HLA-B alleles for most subjects in the first cohort. Only TCR beta chains were sequenced in this cohort, and the absence of alpha or paired-chain data limited detectable features. Across donors, most TCR sequences were observed very rarely, whereas some public TCRs were present in many individuals. The authors suggested that the approach could potentially be extended to other disease states and immunological phenotypes. V-gene and J-gene trimming of TCR beta chains was associated with a missense DCLRE1C variant in a later genetic analysis, and the association was replicated in an independent cohort. Some 15 rarely observed V segments, including chromosome 9 orphons, were excluded from the earlier analysis of 550 to 700 of the donors because counts were too low. According to a later analysis, most CMV-associated TCR beta chains appeared to be HLA-restricted, and the HLA associations seemed to be driven largely by CMV exposure. Presence/absence analyses assumed roughly uniform sequencing depth across donors, an assumption that may not hold. Because some donors lacked HLA typing at each locus, the association tests relied only on the typed subset. Assigning TCR associations to individual alleles was difficult when HLA alleles, especially DR and DQ, strongly co-occurred.

Measured from the cysteine to the phenylalanine, the CDR3 is 15 residues long. This entry keeps only the CDR3 DNA: 45 bases, framed from base 1. Trimming at the junction amounts to 1 base on V and 5 bases on J, and the germline ends lie 14 bases apart. Looking up the germline V gene (reference sequence) yields CDR1 LNHDA and CDR2 SQIVND. The cohort was made up of 500 to 850 healthy bone marrow donors. At the time of sampling, every cohort member was nominally healthy, though immune exposures that went unrecorded were likely present. The donor was CMV seronegative and belonged to the group of approximately 320 seronegative cohort members. Each donor provided a peripheral blood sample, and peripheral blood mononuclear cells were used for TCR beta sequencing. Genomic DNA was extracted from the blood cell samples with the Qiagen DNeasy Blood Extraction Kit. The method was the immunoSEQ multiplex PCR assay. For the multiplex PCR, a mixture combining 60 forward primers for TCR Vbeta segments and 13 reverse primers for TCR Jbeta segments was used. Amplification of the CDR3 region of rearranged TCR beta genes was performed with a multiplex PCR assay on genomic DNA. The amplified TCR beta libraries were sequenced on the Illumina HiSeq System as 87-base-pair reads. Under the source paper's analysis protocol: A later analysis tallied around 82 million unique TCR beta chains across the approximately 670 repertoires, and around 12 million of those chains were shared by two or more donors. To remove PCR and sequencing errors, raw reads were error-corrected and collapsed into unique sequences using a nearest-neighbor algorithm that merged closely related sequences. Alignment of CDR3 sequences to IMGT reference sequences was used to assign V, D and J gene segments. Each retained sequence needed at least a six-nucleotide match to both a V gene segment and a J gene segment. Rearrangements were classified as productive when the CDR3 lacked stop codons and remained in frame with V and J, and all other rearrangements were classified as non-productive. Following IMGT convention, CDR3 was defined as the stretch from the second conserved V-encoded cysteine up to the conserved J-encoded phenylalanine. The earlier analysis of a few hundred of the donors excluded sequences that lacked an unambiguous match to a single V gene segment. An earlier analysis of some 610 of the donors called V segments functional above 56.7% productive rearrangements and segregating when the between-donor standard deviation exceeded 5%. A statistical classification framework was built to diagnose cytomegalovirus status from the catalog of TCR beta chain sequences. In a later analysis, TCR nucleotide sequences were compared against IMGT/GENE-DB human TR gene sequences so that V and J genes could be assigned. The TCRdist pipeline was used in a later analysis to assign CDR3 sequences and most-parsimonious VDJ recombination scenarios. In a later analysis, every TCR beta chain was defined by the combination of its CDR3 amino acid sequence and its V-gene family, and reads without a unique V-gene family were dropped. In a later analysis, 550 to 650 highly shared, low-generation-probability nucleotide sequences were removed to address suspected cross-contamination and a sequencing artifact. For each public chain, a later analysis derived a clonal expansion index from normalized ranks of inferred template counts within each repertoire. Generation probabilities in a later analysis came from a VDJ recombination model fitted to out-of-frame rearrangements, and those results were checked against IGoR. In a later analysis, hypergeometric tests were used to score TCR-TCR, TCR-HLA and TCR-CMV co-occurrence, with a repertoire-size bias correction applied to TCR pairs. A later analysis estimated false discovery rates by permuting HLA or CMV assignments 20 times. In a later analysis, co-occurring TCRs were grouped using DBSCAN, with TCRdist sequence similarity added in when clustering inside HLA-allele-positive subsets. Co-occurrence clustering excluded repertoires with fewer than 30,000 or more than 120,000 public chains, plus five with anomalous nucleotide sharing. TCRdb holds this immuneACCESS table with in-frame rearrangements only. Some clones are missing; in checked studies, unresolved V genes explain under half, and the rest has no known cause. V and J calls and clone size are those listed in that table; D and trimming were worked out from the DNA. For this sample the table gives 150,000 to 200,000 clones, of which approximately 80% were detected only once. The biggest ten clones account for 13% of the sample.

The rearranged segments are TRBV19 and TRBJ2-5; the D gene is possibly TRBD1, with 5 bases matching. The sequenced sample consisted of PBMCs. This clonotype was sampled from a woman aged 45-65 years in good health and CMV-seronegative. The nucleotide sequence reads as follows: TGTGCCAGTAGTATAGCGGACAATCGACCGGAGACCCAGTACTTC. This encodes CASSIADNRPETQYF.